This T cell receptor beta chain was retrieved from a study of blood T cell repertoires in COVID-19. As for the study in general: Samples taken during acute and convalescent COVID-19 were collected in the United States, Italy and Spain. PBMCs, B-cell-depleted T cells, or T cells provided the cDNA or gDNA that made up the material.

The CDR3 covers 16 residues. The V gene end was trimmed by 1 base and the J gene end by 6 bases; junction bases not matched to a gene: 5. Germline CDR1 reads SGHNT; CDR2 reads YENEEA. As originally analysed: Reference gene primer amplification in the assay estimated nucleated cell counts. Repertoires were generated with immunoSEQ multiplex PCR, while TCRdb's copy carries only in-frame clones and drops some. V and J calls and clone size come straight from that table; D and trimming were deduced from the DNA. The sample records 130,000 or so clones, roughly 89% being singletons. Sequenced sample: peripheral blood. The origin of this receptor is a woman aged 50 to 60 with acute or convalescent COVID-19. The V and J genes are TRBV11-3 and TRBJ2-1; TRBD2 matches at 11 bases. DNA of the CDR3: TGTGCCAGCAGCTTAGGAGTAGCGGGAGGGTTCAATGAGCAGTTCTTC. Translated: CASSLGVAGGFNEQFF.